Listed here is a single TCR beta chain. The antigen remains undetermined. Profiled with immunoSEQ multiplex PCR; TCRdb holds only in-frame clones, not every one. Here the sample spans over 35,000 clones, 80% to 90% being singletons. CDR1 and CDR2 from the germline V gene are SGHTA and FQGNSA. The length of the CDR3 is 15 residues. V was pared by 5 bases and J by 0 bases, with 14 bases between. The data stem from a study of T cell clonotyping in hematopoietic cell transplantation. Study-wide results and limits: Higher Inverse Simpson Index values in graft donor and pretransplant recipient predicted broader posttransplant TCR diversity. Pathologically expanded recipient clonotypes increased progressively from day 30 to day 180 as diversity fell. Few recipient clonotypes overlapped donors; over 97% were de novo at given depth. No sorting was done, leaving CD4 and CD8 contributions mixed.

The chain carries TRBV7-2 and TRBJ2-7; D not certain. The clonotype originates from a woman between 40 and 55 years old in good health. Some clones in this sample may be carry-over from other donors' samples. Sequenced sample: peripheral blood mononuclear cells. The CDR3 nucleotides are TGTGCCAGCAGCCCCCACAGAAGGAGCTCCTACGAGCAGTACTTC. Protein: CASSPHRRSSYEQYF. Variable domain in full (rest from reference TRBV7-2 and TRBJ2-7): GAGVSQSPSNKVTEKGKDVELRCDPISGHTALYWYRQSLGQGLEFLIYFQGNSAPDKSGLPSDRFSAERTGGSVSTLTIQRTQQEDSAVYLCASSPHRRSSYEQYFGPGTRLTVT.